Below, 5 T cell receptor beta chains from the same sample are listed, as sequenced in a study of cytomegalovirus exposure and HLA in healthy donors. With 60 Vbeta and 13 Jbeta primers, the PCR was carried out. Repertoires were generated with immunoSEQ multiplex PCR, while TCRdb's copy carries only in-frame clones and drops some. The sample consists of around 170,000 clones, roughly 79% of them appearing once. What was sequenced was PBMCs. Source of these receptors: a man aged 35-49 years in good health and CMV-seronegative.

The V and J genes are TRBV6-6 and TRBJ1-1; unclear D gene. V dropped 4 bases and J dropped 2 bases, with 11 bases sitting between them. CDR1 and CDR2 from the germline V gene are MNHNY and SVGAGI (reference sequence). The CDR3 runs 14 residues. As DNA, the CDR3 is TGTGCCAGCAGTTTCTCAACTGTAAACACTGAAGCTTTCTTT. It codes for CASSFSTVNTEAFF.

The J gene is TRBJ2-1, the V gene TRBV6-4, with D tentatively TRBD2 (7 bases). V was trimmed by 2 bases and J by 5 bases, leaving 19 bases between them. Germline lookup yields CDR1 MRHNA and CDR2 SNTAGT. CDR3 length: 17 residues. The CDR3 protein is CASSDPPRGASNNEQFF. The CDR3 region has the DNA TGTGCCAGCAGTGACCCCCCTCGGGGGGCTTCAAACAATGAGCAGTTCTTC.

The genes are TRBV27 and TRBJ1-5; 7 bases align to TRBD1. The CDR3 has 15 residues. Unmatched junction bases numbered 9, after V lost 3 bases and J lost 7 bases. The V gene's germline CDR1 is MNHEY and CDR2 SMNVEV (reference sequence). Written as DNA, the CDR3 is TGTGCCAGCAGTTTTTCCGGGACAGTTGGACAGCCCCAGCATTTT. Protein: CASSFSGTVGQPQHF.

This chain's CDR3 is CASSPGTANTEAFF. In DNA, the CDR3 is TGTGCCAGCAGTCCCGGGACAGCGAACACTGAAGCTTTCTTT. The chain combines TRBV27 with TRBJ1-1; 7 bases align to TRBD1. The CDR3 length is 14 residues. Per the germline V gene, CDR1 is MNHEY and CDR2 is SMNVEV (reference sequence). Trimming took 5 bases from V and 1 from J; bases not matched to a gene: 4.

The rearrangement uses TRBV21-1 and TRBJ2-6; the D call in the table, TRBD2, was not verified against the DNA. TRBV21-1 is annotated as a pseudogene. The CDR3 runs to 16 residues. This chain's CDR3 is CASSKAGGPGANGLTF. The CDR3 DNA follows: TGTGCCAGCAGCAAAGCGGGAGGACCTGGGGCCAACGGCCTGACTTTC.